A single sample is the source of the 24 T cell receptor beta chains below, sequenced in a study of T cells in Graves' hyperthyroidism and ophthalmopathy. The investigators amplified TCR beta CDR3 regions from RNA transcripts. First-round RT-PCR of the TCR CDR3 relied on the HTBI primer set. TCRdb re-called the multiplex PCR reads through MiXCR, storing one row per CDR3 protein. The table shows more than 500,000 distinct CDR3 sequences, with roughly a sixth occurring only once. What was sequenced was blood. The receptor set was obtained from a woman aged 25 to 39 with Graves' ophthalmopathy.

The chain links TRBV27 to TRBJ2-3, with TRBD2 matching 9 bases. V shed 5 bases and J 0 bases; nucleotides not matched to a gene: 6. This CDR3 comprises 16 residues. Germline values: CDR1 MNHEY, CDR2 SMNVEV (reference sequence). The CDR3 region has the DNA TGTGCCAGCAGTGATCCGGGACTAGCAAGCACAGATACGCAGTATTTT. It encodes CASSDPGLASTDTQYF.

For the CDR3, the DNA is TGTGCCAGCAGCCCCGGGGAAATCTACGAGCAGTACTTC. It translates to CASSPGEIYEQYF. J is TRBJ2-7 and V is TRBV14; D perhaps matches TRBD2 (5 bases). The V gene's germline CDR1 is SGHDN and CDR2 FVKESK. V was clipped by 4 bases and J by 3 bases, with 10 bases between them. This CDR3 spans 13 amino acids. The full variable domain, with the rest looked up from reference TRBV14 and TRBJ2-7, is EAGVTQFPSHSVIEKGQTVTLRCDPISGHDNLYWYRRVMGKEIKFLLHFVKESKQDESGMPNNRFLAERTGGTYSTLKVQPAELEDSGVYFCASSPGEIYEQYFGPGTRLTVT.

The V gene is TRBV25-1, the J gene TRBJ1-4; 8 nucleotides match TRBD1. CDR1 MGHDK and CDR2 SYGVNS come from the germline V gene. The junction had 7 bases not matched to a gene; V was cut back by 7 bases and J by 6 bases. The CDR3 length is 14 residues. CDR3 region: CASTNPTGDEKLFF. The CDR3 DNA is TGTGCCAGCACTAATCCGACAGGGGATGAAAAACTGTTTTTT.

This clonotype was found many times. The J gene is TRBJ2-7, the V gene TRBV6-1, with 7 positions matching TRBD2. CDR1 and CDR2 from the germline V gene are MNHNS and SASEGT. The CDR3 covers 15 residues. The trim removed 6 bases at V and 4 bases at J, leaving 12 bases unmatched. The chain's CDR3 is CASSLYRGGRYEQYF. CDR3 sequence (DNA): TGTGCCAGCAGCTTATACCGCGGGGGTAGATACGAGCAGTACTTC.

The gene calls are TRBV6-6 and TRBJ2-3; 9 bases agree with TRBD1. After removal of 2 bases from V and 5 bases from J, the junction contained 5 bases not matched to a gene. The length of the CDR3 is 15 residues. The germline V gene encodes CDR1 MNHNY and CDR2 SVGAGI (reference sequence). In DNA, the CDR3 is TGTGCCAGCAGTTACGGGGGACAGGGCGTAGATACGCAGTATTTT. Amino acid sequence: CASSYGGQGVDTQYF.

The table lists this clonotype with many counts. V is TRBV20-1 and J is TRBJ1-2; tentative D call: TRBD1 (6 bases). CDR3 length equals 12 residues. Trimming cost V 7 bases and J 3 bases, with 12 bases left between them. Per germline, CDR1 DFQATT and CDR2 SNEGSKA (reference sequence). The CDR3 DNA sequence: TGCAGTGGAACAGGGAACCACTATGGCTACACCTTC. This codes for CSGTGNHYGYTF.

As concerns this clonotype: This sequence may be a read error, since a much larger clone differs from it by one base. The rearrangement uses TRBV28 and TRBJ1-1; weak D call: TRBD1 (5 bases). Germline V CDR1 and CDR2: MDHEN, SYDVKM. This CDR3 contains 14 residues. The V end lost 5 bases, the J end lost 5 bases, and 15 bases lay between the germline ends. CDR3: CASSPSGEATEAFF. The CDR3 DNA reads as TGTGCCAGCAGTCCTTCGGGGGAAGCGACTGAAGCTTTCTTT.

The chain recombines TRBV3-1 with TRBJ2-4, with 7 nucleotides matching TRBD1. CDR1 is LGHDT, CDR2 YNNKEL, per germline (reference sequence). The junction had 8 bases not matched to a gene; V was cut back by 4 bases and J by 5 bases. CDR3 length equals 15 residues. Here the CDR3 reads CASSPPRTGQNIQYF. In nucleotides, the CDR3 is TGTGCCAGCAGCCCTCCTCGGACAGGACAAAACATTCAGTACTTC.

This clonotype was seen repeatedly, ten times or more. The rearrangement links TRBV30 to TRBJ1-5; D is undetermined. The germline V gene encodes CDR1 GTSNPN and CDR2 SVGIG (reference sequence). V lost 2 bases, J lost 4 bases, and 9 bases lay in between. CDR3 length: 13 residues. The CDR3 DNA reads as TGTGCCTGGAGTAACGCTCCAAATCAGCCCCAGCATTTT. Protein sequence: CAWSNAPNQPQHF.

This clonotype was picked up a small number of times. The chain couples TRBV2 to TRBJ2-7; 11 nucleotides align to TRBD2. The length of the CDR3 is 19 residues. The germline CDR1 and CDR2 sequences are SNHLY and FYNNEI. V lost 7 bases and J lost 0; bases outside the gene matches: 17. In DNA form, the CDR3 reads TGTGCCAGCAATATAGGTGGCCTAGCGGGAGGCGATTACTCCTACGAGCAGTACTTC. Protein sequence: CASNIGGLAGGDYSYEQYF. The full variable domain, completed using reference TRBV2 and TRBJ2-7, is EPEVTQTPSHQVTQMGQEVILRCVPISNHLYFYWYRQILGQKVEFLVSFYNNEISEKSEIFDDQFSVERPDGSNFTLKIRSTKLEDSAMYFCASNIGGLAGGDYSYEQYFGPGTRLTVT.

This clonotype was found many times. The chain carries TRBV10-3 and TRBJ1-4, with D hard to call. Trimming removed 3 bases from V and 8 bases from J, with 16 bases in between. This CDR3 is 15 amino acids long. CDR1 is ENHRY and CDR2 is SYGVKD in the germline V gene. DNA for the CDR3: TGTGCCATCAGTGACTCTGTCCAGAGAAAGGAAAAACTGTTTTTT. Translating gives CAISDSVQRKEKLFF.

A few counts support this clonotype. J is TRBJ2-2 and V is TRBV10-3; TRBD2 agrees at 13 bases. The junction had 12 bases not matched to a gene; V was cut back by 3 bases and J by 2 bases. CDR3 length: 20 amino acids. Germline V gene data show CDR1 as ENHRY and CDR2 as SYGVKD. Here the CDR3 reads CAISDLESRLAGGNTGELFF. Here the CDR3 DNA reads TGTGCCATCAGTGACCTTGAGTCGCGACTAGCGGGAGGTAACACCGGGGAGCTGTTTTTT.

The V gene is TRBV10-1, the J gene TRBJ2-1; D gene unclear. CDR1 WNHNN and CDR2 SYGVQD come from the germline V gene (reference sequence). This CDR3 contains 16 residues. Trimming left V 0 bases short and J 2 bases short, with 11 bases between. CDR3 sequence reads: CASSESLRPPYNEQFF. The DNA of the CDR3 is TGCGCCAGCAGTGAGTCCCTCAGACCCCCCTACAATGAGCAGTTCTTC.

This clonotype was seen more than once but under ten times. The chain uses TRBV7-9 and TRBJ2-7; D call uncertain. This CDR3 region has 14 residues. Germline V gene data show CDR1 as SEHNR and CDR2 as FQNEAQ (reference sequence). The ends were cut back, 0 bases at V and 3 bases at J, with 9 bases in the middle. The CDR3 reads CASSLAGRYYEQYF. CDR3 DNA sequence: TGTGCCAGCAGCTTAGCAGGCAGATACTACGAGCAGTACTTC. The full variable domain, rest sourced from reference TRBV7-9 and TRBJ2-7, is DTGVSQNPRHKITKRGQNVTFRCDPISEHNRLYWYRQTLGQGPEFLTYFQNEAQLEKSRLLSDRFSAERPKGSFSTLEIQRTEQGDSAMYLCASSLAGRYYEQYFGPGTRLTVT.

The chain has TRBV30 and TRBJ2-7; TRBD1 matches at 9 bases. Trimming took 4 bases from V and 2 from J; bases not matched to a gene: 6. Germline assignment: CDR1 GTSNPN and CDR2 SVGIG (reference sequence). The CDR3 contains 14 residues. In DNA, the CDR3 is TGTGCCTGGAACCTGGGACAGGGCCCCTACGAGCAGTACTTC. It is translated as CAWNLGQGPYEQYF. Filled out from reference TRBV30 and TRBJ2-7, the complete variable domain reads SQTIHQWPATLVQPVGSPLSLECTVEGTSNPNLYWYRQAAGRGLQLLFYSVGIGQISSEVPQNLSASRPQDRQFILSSKKLLLSDSGFYLCAWNLGQGPYEQYFGPGTRLTVT.

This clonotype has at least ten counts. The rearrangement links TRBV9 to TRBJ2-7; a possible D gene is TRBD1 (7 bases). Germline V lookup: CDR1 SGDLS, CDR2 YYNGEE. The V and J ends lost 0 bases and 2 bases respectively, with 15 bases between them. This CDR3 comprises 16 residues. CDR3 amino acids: CASSVGSQGGAYEQYF. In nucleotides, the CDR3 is TGTGCCAGCAGCGTAGGGTCTCAGGGGGGAGCCTACGAGCAGTACTTC.

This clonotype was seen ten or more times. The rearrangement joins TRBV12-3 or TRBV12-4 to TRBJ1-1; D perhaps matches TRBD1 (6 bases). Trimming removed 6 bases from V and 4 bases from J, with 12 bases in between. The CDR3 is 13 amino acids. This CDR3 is CASSPGTPTEAFF. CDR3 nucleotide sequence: TGTGCCAGCAGCCCAGGGACACCCACTGAAGCTTTCTTT.

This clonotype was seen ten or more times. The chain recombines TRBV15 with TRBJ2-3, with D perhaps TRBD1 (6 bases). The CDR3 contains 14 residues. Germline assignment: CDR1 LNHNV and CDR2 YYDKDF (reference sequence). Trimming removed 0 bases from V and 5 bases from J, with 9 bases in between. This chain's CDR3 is CATSRDRGGDTQYF. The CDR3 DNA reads TGTGCCACCAGCAGAGACAGGGGTGGAGATACGCAGTATTTT.

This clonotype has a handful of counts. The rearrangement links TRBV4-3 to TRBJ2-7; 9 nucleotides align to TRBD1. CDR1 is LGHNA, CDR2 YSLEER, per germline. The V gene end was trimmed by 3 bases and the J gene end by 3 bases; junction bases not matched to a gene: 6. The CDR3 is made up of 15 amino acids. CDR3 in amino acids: CASSHVQGAGYEQYF. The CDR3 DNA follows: TGCGCCAGCAGCCATGTACAGGGGGCCGGCTACGAGCAGTACTTC.

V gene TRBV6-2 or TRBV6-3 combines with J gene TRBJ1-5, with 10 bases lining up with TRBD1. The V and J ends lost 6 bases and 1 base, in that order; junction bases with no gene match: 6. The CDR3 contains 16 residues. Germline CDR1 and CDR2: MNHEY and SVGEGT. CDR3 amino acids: CASSPDRGPSNQPQHF. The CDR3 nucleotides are TGTGCCAGCAGCCCTGACAGGGGGCCGAGCAATCAGCCCCAGCATTTT.

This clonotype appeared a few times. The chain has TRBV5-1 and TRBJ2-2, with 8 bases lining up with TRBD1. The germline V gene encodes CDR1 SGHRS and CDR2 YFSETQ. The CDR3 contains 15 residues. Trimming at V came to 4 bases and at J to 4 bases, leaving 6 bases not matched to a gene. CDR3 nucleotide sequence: TGCGCCAGCAGCGTCGGGACAGGAATCACCGGGGAGCTGTTTTTT. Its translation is CASSVGTGITGELFF.

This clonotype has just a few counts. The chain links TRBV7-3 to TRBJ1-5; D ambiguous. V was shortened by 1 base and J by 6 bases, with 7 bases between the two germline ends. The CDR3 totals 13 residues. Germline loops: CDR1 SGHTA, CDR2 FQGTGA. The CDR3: CASSLIPGQPQHF. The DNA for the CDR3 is TGTGCCAGCAGCTTAATCCCGGGTCAGCCCCAGCATTTT.

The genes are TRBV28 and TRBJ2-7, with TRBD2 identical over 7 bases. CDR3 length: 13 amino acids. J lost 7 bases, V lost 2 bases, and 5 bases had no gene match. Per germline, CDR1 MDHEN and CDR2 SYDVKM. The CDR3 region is CASSLGTIREQYF. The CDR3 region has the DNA TGTGCCAGCAGTTTAGGGACTATTCGAGAGCAGTACTTC.

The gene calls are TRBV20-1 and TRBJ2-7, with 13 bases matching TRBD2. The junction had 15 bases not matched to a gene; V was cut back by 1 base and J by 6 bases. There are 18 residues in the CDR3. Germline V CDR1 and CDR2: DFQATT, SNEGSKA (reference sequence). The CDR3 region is CSARGLRLAGGPFSEQYF. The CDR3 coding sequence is TGCAGTGCTAGAGGTTTAAGACTAGCGGGAGGCCCATTCTCCGAGCAGTACTTC.